This note documents a single T cell receptor (beta chain) sequence. The germline gene is not matched at one end of the junction; a read error may be the cause. This entry comes from a study of blood T cell repertoires in COVID-19. Study summary: T cells, B-cell-depleted T cells, or PBMCs supplied cDNA or gDNA.

Profiling relied on immunoSEQ multiplex PCR, and the TCRdb table lists in-frame clones only, not all of them. The table lists nearly 300,000 clones, less than 85% of them singletons. The sequenced material came from peripheral blood. The receptor was isolated from a human donor with COVID-19, enrolled during active disease. The donor label of this sample is uncertain.

The DNA of the CDR3 is TGTGCCAGTAGTTTGGGACAGCAAGAGGCCCAGTACTTC. It specifies CASSLGQQEAQYF. The J gene is TRBJ2-5, the V gene TRBV19; 7 bases match TRBD1. This CDR3 comprises 13 residues. The germline gives CDR1 LNHDA, CDR2 SQIVND (reference sequence).